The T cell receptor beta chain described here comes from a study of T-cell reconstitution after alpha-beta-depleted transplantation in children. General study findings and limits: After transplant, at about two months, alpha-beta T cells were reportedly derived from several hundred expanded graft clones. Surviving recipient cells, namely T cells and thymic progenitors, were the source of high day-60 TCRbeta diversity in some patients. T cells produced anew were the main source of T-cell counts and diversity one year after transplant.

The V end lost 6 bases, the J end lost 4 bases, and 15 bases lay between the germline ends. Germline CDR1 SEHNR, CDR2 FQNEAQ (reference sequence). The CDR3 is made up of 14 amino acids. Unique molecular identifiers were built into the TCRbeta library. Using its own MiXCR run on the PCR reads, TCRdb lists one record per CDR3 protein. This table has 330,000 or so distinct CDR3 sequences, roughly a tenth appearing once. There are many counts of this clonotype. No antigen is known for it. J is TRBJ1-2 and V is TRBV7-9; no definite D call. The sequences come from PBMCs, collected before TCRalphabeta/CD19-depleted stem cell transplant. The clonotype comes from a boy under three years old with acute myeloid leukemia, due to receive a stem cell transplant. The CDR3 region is CASSPWPASYGYTF. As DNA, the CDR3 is TGTGCCAGCAGTCCGTGGCCGGCATCCTATGGCTACACCTTC.